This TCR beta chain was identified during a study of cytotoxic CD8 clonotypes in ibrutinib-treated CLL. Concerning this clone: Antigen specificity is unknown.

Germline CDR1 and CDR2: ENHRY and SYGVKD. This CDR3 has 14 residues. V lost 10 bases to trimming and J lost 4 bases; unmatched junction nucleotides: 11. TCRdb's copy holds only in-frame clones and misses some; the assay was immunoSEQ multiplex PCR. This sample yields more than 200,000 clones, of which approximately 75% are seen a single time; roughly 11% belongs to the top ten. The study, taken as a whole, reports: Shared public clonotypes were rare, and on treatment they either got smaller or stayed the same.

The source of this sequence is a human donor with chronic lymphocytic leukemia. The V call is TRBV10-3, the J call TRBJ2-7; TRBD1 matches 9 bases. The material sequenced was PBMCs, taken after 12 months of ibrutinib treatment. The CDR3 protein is CATSGTGSMYEQYF. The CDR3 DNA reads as TGTGCCACCTCCGGGACAGGGAGTATGTACGAGCAGTACTTC.